There are many counts of the clone carrying this T cell receptor (beta chain). Its antigen is not identified. The CDR3 is 13 residues long. Germline assignment: CDR1 MDHEN and CDR2 SYDVKM. V shed 7 bases and J 11 bases; nucleotides not matched to a gene: 6. From the 5' RACE reads, TCRdb called clonotypes with MiXCR, one entry per CDR3 protein. Of 60,000 to 75,000 distinct CDR3 sequences in the sample, around 9.7% were seen once. The data are from a study of neurological immune-mediated disorders. Findings and caveats of the study: HTLV-1-associated myelopathy ranked highest for TCR clonal expansion and multiple sclerosis lowest, beneath healthy controls.

Noted time point: longitudinal time-point 2. The clonotype was recovered from a young man in good health. V gene TRBV28 combines with J gene TRBJ1-4; 11 nucleotides agree with TRBD1. Sequencing was carried out using PBMCs. Written as DNA, the CDR3 is TGTGCCAGCATGGGGACAGGGGGAAGCAAACTGTTTTTT. Encoded protein: CASMGTGGSKLFF.